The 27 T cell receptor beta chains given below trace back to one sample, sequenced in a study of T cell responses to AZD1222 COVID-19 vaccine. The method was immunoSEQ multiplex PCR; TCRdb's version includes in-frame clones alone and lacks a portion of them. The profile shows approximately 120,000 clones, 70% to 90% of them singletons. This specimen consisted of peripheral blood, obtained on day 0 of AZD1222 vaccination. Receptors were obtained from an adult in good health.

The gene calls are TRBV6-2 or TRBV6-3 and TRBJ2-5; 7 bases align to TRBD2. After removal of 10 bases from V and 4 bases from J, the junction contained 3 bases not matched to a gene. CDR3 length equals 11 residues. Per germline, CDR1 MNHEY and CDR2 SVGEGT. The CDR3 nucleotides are TGTGCCACCAGCGGGGTAGAGACCCAGTACTTC. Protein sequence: CATSGVETQYF.

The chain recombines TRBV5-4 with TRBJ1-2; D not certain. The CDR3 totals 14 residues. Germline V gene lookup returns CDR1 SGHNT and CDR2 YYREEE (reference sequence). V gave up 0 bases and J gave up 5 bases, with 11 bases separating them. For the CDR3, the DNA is TGTGCCAGCAGCTTGGTGGGCAGCGGTTATGGCTACACCTTC. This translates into CASSLVGSGYGYTF.

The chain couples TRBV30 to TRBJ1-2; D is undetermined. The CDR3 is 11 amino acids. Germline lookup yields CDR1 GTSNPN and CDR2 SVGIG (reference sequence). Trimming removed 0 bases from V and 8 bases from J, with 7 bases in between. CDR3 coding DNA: TGTGCCTGGAGTGTACTTATGGGCTACACCTTC. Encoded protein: CAWSVLMGYTF. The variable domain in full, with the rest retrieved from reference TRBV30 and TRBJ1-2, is SQTIHQWPATLVQPVGSPLSLECTVEGTSNPNLYWYRQAAGRGLQLLFYSVGIGQISSEVPQNLSASRPQDRQFILSSKKLLLSDSGFYLCAWSVLMGYTFGSGTRLTVV.

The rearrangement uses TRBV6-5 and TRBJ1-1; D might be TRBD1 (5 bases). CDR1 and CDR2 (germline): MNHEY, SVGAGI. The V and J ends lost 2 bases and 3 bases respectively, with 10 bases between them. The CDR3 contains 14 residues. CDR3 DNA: TGTGCCAGCAGTTACGTGGGGCGGGACACTGAAGCTTTCTTT. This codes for CASSYVGRDTEAFF.

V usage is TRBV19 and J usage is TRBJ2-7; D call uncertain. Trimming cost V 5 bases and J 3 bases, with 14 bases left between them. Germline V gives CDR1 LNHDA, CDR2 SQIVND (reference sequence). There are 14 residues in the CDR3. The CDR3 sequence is CASSSLSPYYEQYF. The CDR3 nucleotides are TGTGCCAGTAGTTCCTTATCACCTTACTACGAGCAGTACTTC.

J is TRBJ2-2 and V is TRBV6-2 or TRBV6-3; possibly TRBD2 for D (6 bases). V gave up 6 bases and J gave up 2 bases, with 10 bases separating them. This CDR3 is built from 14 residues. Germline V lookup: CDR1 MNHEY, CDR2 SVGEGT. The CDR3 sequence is CASSRLGNTGELFF. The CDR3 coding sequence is TGTGCCAGCAGCCGACTAGGTAACACCGGGGAGCTGTTTTTT.

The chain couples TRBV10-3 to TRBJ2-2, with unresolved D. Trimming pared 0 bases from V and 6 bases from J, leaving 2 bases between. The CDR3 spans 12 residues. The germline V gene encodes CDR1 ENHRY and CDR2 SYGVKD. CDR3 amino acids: CAISESAGELFF. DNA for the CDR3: TGTGCCATCAGTGAGTCCGCCGGGGAGCTGTTTTTT.

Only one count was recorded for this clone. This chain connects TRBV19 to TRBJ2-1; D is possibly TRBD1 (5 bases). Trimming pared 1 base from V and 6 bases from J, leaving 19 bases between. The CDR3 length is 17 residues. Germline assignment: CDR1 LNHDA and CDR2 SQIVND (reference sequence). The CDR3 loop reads CASSIGPSGNPSNEQFF. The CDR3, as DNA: TGTGCCAGTAGTATAGGGCCCTCAGGGAATCCTTCCAATGAGCAGTTCTTC.

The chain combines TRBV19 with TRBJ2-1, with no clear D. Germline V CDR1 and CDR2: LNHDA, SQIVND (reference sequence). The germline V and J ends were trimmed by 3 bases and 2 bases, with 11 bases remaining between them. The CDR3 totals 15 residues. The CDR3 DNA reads TGTGCCAGTAGTATCCTGCTAGGGACCTACAATGAGCAGTTCTTC. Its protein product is CASSILLGTYNEQFF.

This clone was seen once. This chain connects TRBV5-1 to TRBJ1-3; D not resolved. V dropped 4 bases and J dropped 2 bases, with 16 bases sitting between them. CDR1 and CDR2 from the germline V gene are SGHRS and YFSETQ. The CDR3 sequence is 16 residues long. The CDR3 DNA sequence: TGCGCCAGCAGCCCCTCCCGGCAAGGGACTGGAAACACCATATATTTT. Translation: CASSPSRQGTGNTIYF.

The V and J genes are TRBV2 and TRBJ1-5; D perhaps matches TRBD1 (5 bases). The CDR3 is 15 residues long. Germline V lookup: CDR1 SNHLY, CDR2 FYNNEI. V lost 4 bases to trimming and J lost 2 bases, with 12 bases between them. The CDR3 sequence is CASSARQGGNQPQHF. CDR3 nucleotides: TGTGCCAGCAGTGCGCGGCAGGGTGGCAATCAGCCCCAGCATTTT.

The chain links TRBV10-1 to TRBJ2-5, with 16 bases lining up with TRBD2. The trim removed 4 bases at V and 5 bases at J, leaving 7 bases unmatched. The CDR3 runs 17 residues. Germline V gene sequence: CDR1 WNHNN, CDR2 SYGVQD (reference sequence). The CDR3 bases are TGCGCCAGCAGTGTCCCGGGACTAGCGGGAGGGCCGGAGACCCAGTACTTC. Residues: CASSVPGLAGGPETQYF.

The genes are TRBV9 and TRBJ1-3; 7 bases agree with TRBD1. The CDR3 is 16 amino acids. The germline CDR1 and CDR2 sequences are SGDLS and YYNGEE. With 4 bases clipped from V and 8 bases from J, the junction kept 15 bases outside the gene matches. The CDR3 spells CASSPRTGAVFDTIYF. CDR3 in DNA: TGTGCCAGCAGCCCGCGGACAGGCGCCGTTTTCGACACCATATATTTT.

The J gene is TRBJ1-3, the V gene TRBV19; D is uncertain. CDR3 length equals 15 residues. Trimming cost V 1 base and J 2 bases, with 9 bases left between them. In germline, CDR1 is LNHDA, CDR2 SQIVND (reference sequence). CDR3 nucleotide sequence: TGTGCCAGTAGTATAGGGGCCGGGACTGGAAACACCATATATTTT. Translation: CASSIGAGTGNTIYF.

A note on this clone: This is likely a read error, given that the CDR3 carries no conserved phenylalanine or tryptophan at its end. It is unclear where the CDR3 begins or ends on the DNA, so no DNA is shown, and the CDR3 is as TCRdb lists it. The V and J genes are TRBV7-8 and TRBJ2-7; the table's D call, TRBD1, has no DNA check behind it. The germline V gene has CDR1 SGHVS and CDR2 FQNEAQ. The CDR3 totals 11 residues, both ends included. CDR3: CASSSGDRVGI.

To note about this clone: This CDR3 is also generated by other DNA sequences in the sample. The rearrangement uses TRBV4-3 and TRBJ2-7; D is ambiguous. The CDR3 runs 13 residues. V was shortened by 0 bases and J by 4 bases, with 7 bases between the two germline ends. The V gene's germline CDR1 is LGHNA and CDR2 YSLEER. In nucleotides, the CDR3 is TGCGCCAGCAGCCAAGAGATTGGATACGAGCAGTACTTC. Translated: CASSQEIGYEQYF.

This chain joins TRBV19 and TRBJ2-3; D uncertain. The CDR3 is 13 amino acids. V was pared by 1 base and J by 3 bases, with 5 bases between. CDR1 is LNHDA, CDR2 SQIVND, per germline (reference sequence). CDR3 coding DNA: TGTGCCAGTAGTATAGTTGGAACAGATACGCAGTATTTT. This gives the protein CASSIVGTDTQYF.

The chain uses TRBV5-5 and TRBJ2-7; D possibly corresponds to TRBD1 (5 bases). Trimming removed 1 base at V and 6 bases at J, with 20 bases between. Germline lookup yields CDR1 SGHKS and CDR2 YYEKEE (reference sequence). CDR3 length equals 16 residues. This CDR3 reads CASSLKWGGTTIEQYF. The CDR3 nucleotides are TGTGCCAGCAGCTTGAAGTGGGGCGGTACTACGATCGAGCAGTACTTC.

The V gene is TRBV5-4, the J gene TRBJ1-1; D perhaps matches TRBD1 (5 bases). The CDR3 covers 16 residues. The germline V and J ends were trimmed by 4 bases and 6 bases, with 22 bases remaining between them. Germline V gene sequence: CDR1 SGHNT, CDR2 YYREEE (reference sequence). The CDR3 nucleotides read TGTGCCAGCAGCCTGAAAGCCGGGACTTCTTCCTCTGAAGCTTTCTTT. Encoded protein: CASSLKAGTSSSEAFF.

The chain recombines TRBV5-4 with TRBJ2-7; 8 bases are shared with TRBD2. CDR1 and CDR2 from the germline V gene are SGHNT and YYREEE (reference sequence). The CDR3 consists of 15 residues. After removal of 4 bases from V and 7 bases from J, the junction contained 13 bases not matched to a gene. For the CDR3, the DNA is TGTGCCAGCAGCCTATCGGGACTAGGGGTGGGAGAGCAGTACTTC. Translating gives CASSLSGLGVGEQYF.

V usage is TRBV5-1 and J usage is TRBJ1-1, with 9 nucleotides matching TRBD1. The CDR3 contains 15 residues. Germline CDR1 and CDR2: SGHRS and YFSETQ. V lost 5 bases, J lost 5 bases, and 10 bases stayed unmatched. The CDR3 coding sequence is TGCGCCAGCAGGCCGAAACAGGGGGCGAGGACTGAAGCTTTCTTT. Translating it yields CASRPKQGARTEAFF.

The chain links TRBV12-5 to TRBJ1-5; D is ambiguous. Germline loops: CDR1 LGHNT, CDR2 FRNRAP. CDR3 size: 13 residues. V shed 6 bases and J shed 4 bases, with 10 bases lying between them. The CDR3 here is CASGPERNQPQHF. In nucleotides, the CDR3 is TGTGCTAGTGGACCAGAAAGGAATCAGCCCCAGCATTTT.

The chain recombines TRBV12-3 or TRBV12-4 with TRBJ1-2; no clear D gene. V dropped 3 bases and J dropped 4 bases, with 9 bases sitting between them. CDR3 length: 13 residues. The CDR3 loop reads CASSFPRFYGYTF. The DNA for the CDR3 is TGTGCCAGCAGTTTCCCTAGATTCTATGGCTACACCTTC.

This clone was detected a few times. The CDR3: CASSQEGRGGYGYTF. In DNA, the CDR3 is TGCGCCAGCAGCCAAGAGGGTCGCGGGGGCTATGGCTACACCTTC. The V gene is TRBV4-3, the J gene TRBJ1-2, with D perhaps matching TRBD1 (5 bases). The V and J ends lost 0 bases and 4 bases respectively, with 12 bases between them. The germline V gene encodes CDR1 LGHNA and CDR2 YSLEER. The CDR3 consists of 15 residues.

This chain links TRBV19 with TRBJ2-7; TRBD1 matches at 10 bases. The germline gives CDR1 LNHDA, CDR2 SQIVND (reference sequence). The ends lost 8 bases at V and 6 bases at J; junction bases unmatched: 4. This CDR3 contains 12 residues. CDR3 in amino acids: CASGDRGTEQYF. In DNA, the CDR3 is TGTGCCAGTGGGGACAGGGGAACCGAGCAGTACTTC.

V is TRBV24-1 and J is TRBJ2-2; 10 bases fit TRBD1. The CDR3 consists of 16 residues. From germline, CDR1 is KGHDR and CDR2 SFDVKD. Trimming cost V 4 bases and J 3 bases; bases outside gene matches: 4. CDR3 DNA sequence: TGTGCCACCAGTGACTTAGGACAGGGGGACACCGGGGAGCTGTTTTTT. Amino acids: CATSDLGQGDTGELFF.

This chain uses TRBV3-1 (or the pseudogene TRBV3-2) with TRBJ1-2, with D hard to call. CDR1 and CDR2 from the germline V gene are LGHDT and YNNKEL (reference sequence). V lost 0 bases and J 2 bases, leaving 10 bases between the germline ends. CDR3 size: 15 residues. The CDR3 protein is CASSQDWKGNYGYTF. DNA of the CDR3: TGTGCCAGCAGCCAAGATTGGAAAGGGAACTATGGCTACACCTTC.